A single sample gave rise to the 20 T cell receptor beta chains below, sequenced in a study of response to subunit inactivated influenza vaccine. TCRdb independently ran MiXCR on the RT-PCR reads; one entry per CDR3 protein. The top ten clones hold approximately 6.5% of a sample with 550,000 to 800,000 distinct CDR3 sequences, 11% to 15% of them seen once. This specimen consisted of PBMCs from blood, obtained roughly 15 days before vaccination. The receptors stem from a man aged 50 to 60 who received an inactivated influenza vaccine.

This clonotype was counted a few times. V is TRBV4-3 and J is TRBJ2-3; possibly TRBD2 for D (6 bases). V dropped 0 bases and J dropped 1 base, with 8 bases sitting between them. Germline CDR1 is LGHNA and CDR2 is YSLEER. The CDR3 runs to 15 residues. The CDR3 coding sequence is TGCGCCAGCAGCCAAGAGGGGGGACGCACAGATACGCAGTATTTT. Residues: CASSQEGGRTDTQYF.

This clonotype was seen repeatedly, ten times or more. The CDR3, as DNA: TGTGCCAGCAGTTTACCAGGGTTTCCCGGGGAGCTGTTTTTT. This gives the protein CASSLPGFPGELFF. This rearrangement joins TRBV28 to TRBJ2-2; possible D gene TRBD1, 5 bases. Trimming removed 2 bases at V and 6 bases at J, with 10 bases between. The CDR3 loop spans 14 amino acids. The V gene's germline CDR1 is MDHEN and CDR2 SYDVKM. The full variable domain, with the rest looked up from reference TRBV28 and TRBJ2-2, is DVKVTQSSRYLVKRTGEKVFLECVQDMDHENMFWYRQDPGLGLRLIYFSYDVKMKEKGDIPEGYSVSREKKERFSLILESASTNQTSMYLCASSLPGFPGELFFGEGSRLTVL.

The V and J genes are TRBV9 and TRBJ2-7; TRBD2 aligns across 12 bases. CDR1 SGDLS and CDR2 YYNGEE come from the germline V gene. J was trimmed by 5 bases and V by 0 bases; bases with no gene match: 3. CDR3 size: 15 residues. The CDR3 here is CASSVGLAGVHEQYF. The CDR3 DNA reads TGTGCCAGCAGCGTAGGACTAGCGGGAGTCCACGAGCAGTACTTC. The whole variable domain, remainder taken from reference TRBV9 and TRBJ2-7, is DSGVTQTPKHLITATGQRVTLRCSPRSGDLSVYWYQQSLDQGLQFLIQYYNGEERAKGNILERFSAQQFPDLHSELNLSSLELGDSALYFCASSVGLAGVHEQYFGPGTRLTVT.

The chain links TRBV11-1 to TRBJ1-1; tentative D call: TRBD1 (6 bases). Trimming stripped 5 bases from V and 1 base from J, with 17 bases between. This CDR3 region has 16 residues. The V gene's germline CDR1 is SGHAT and CDR2 FQDESV (reference sequence). CDR3 DNA: TGTGCCAGCAGCATTAAGGGGGGCGCGAGGAACACTGAAGCTTTCTTT. Its protein product is CASSIKGGARNTEAFF.

This clonotype was detected a few times. The chain recombines TRBV7-8 with TRBJ2-3, with D maybe TRBD1 (6 bases). Germline V gene lookup returns CDR1 SGHVS and CDR2 FQNEAQ. The CDR3 covers 12 residues. Trimming removed 3 bases from V and 8 bases from J, with 9 bases in between. The CDR3 here is CASSFSRGTQYF. CDR3 nucleotides: TGTGCCAGCAGCTTTAGCAGGGGTACGCAGTATTTT.

Ten or more counts support this clonotype. The V gene is TRBV7-2, the J gene TRBJ1-6, with D hard to call. CDR3 length: 16 amino acids. In germline, CDR1 is SGHTA, CDR2 FQGNSA. V lost 2 bases and J 0 bases, leaving 8 bases between the germline ends. The CDR3 nucleotides are TGTGCCAGCAGCTTATCTCACAGCTCCTATAATTCACCCCTCCACTTT. Amino acids: CASSLSHSSYNSPLHF.

J is TRBJ1-2 and V is TRBV29-1; D may be TRBD1 (5 bases). CDR3 length equals 15 residues. CDR1 and CDR2 (germline): SQVTM, ANQGSEA. Trimming stripped 4 bases from V and 3 bases from J, with 18 bases between. In DNA form, the CDR3 reads TGCAGCGTTGTGTCGGTTGGGGGAAGAGACTATGGCTACACCTTC. Translated: CSVVSVGGRDYGYTF.

This clonotype has a handful of counts. The chain joins TRBV7-2 to TRBJ2-7; 7 nucleotides agree with TRBD1. J was trimmed by 3 bases and V by 3 bases; bases with no gene match: 5. The CDR3 covers 14 residues. Germline CDR1 is SGHTA and CDR2 is FQGNSA. The chain's CDR3 is CASSFGQVGYEQYF. The CDR3 DNA reads as TGTGCCAGCAGCTTCGGACAGGTTGGCTACGAGCAGTACTTC.

This clonotype was found many times. The chain combines TRBV5-1 with TRBJ2-3; no clear D gene. Germline loops: CDR1 SGHRS, CDR2 YFSETQ. The germline V and J ends were trimmed by 2 bases and 0 bases, with 10 bases remaining between them. This CDR3 region has 15 residues. The CDR3 region is CASSFKGSSTDTQYF. CDR3 nucleotide sequence: TGCGCCAGCAGCTTTAAAGGATCTAGCACAGATACGCAGTATTTT.

This clonotype was observed a few times. The chain links TRBV4-2 to TRBJ2-2; 7 nucleotides agree with TRBD2. Trimming cost V 0 bases and J 7 bases; bases outside gene matches: 8. CDR1 is LGHNA, CDR2 YNFKEQ, per germline. The CDR3 runs to 16 residues. In nucleotides, the CDR3 is TGTGCCAGCAGCCAAGATGCCAGCGGGATCGGCGGGGAGCTGTTTTTT. This codes for CASSQDASGIGGELFF.

This clonotype has just a few counts. The rearrangement links TRBV28 to TRBJ1-2; D ambiguous. The CDR3 spans 14 residues. With 5 bases removed from V and 4 bases from J, the gap between germline ends came to 14 bases. Germline V CDR1 and CDR2: MDHEN, SYDVKM. Here the CDR3 DNA reads TGTGCCAGCAGTCCCCGGGCCGCTCTCTATGGCTACACCTTC. It translates to CASSPRAALYGYTF.

The chain is built from TRBV20-1 and TRBJ2-5; 12 bases line up with TRBD2. From germline, CDR1 is DFQATT and CDR2 SNEGSKA (reference sequence). Germline trimming cut 4 bases from V and 3 bases from J; bases unmatched to any gene: 3. The CDR3 contains 14 residues. CDR3 nucleotides: TGCAGTGCTACTAGCGGGGGGGCAAAAGAGACCCAGTACTTC. Protein sequence: CSATSGGAKETQYF.

This chain connects TRBV20-1 to TRBJ2-7; D is uncertain. The V and J ends lost 5 bases and 0 bases respectively, with 14 bases between them. The germline V gene has CDR1 DFQATT and CDR2 SNEGSKA (reference sequence). This CDR3 region has 14 residues. The CDR3 DNA follows: TGCAGTGCTGGCCCAGGTGTTAGCTCCTACGAGCAGTACTTC. This encodes CSAGPGVSSYEQYF.

This clonotype was counted between two and nine times. The rearrangement links TRBV5-1 to TRBJ2-7; tentative D call: TRBD2 (5 bases). CDR1 and CDR2 from the germline V gene are SGHRS and YFSETQ. Between the trimmed V and J ends, which lost 0 bases and 4 bases, there was a span of 11 bases. This CDR3 region has 14 residues. The DNA of the CDR3 is TGCGCCAGCAGCTTGGCCGGGGAGATTTACGAGCAGTACTTC. Its translation: CASSLAGEIYEQYF.

The chain couples TRBV27 to TRBJ2-7, with D tentatively TRBD2 (6 bases). V lost 6 bases and J lost 6, with 21 bases in between. Germline loops: CDR1 MNHEY, CDR2 SMNVEV (reference sequence). CDR3 length: 15 residues. The CDR3 protein is CASSGTGLRSSEQYF. The CDR3 DNA reads TGTGCCAGCAGCGGAACGGGACTTAGGAGCAGCGAGCAGTACTTC.

This clonotype was detected only a few times. This chain links TRBV7-2 with TRBJ1-2; 10 bases fit TRBD1. This CDR3 is 14 amino acids long. J lost 5 bases, V lost 2 bases, and 2 bases had no gene match. Looked up from germline, CDR1 is SGHTA and CDR2 is FQGNSA. The CDR3 is CASSLLDRGYGYTF. DNA of the CDR3: TGTGCCAGCAGCTTATTGGACAGGGGGTATGGCTACACCTTC. The whole variable domain, remainder taken from reference TRBV7-2 and TRBJ1-2, is GAGVSQSPSNKVTEKGKDVELRCDPISGHTALYWYRQSLGQGLEFLIYFQGNSAPDKSGLPSDRFSAERTGGSVSTLTIQRTQQEDSAVYLCASSLLDRGYGYTFGSGTRLTVV.

Many counts were recorded for this clonotype. This chain links TRBV7-8 with TRBJ2-5, with 9 positions matching TRBD2. Germline CDR1 reads SGHVS; CDR2 reads FQNEAQ. The CDR3 has 14 residues. V trimming: 6 bases; J trimming: 4 bases; junction bases outside the gene matches: 6. The CDR3 DNA reads TGTGCCAGCAGGCTTAGCGGGAGATCAGAGACCCAGTACTTC. Protein: CASRLSGRSETQYF. The full variable domain, with the rest looked up from reference TRBV7-8 and TRBJ2-5, is GAGVSQSPRYKVAKRGQDVALRCDPISGHVSLFWYQQALGQGPEFLTYFQNEAQLDKSGLPSDRFFAERPEGSVSTLKIQRTQQEDSAVYLCASRLSGRSETQYFGPGTRLLVL.

This clonotype was observed a few times. V gene TRBV20-1 combines with J gene TRBJ2-1; D is tentatively TRBD1 or TRBD2 (5 bases each). V shed 0 bases and J shed 8 bases, with 23 bases lying between them. This CDR3 comprises 17 residues. CDR1 is DFQATT and CDR2 is SNEGSKA in the germline V gene (reference sequence). The CDR3, as DNA: TGCAGTGCTAGAGACTCCGCCCGGGACCCTGTTACTCATGAGCAGTTCTTC. Its protein is CSARDSARDPVTHEQFF.

This clonotype has ten or more counts. The rearrangement joins TRBV10-3 to TRBJ2-1; D gene ambiguous. CDR1 ENHRY and CDR2 SYGVKD come from the germline V gene. Trimming removed 3 bases from V and 2 bases from J, with 11 bases in between. There are 15 residues in the CDR3. In nucleotides, the CDR3 is TGTGCCATCAGTGAAGGTGGGAACACCTACAATGAGCAGTTCTTC. It yields the protein CAISEGGNTYNEQFF.

CDR3: CSAERTSGTREQYF. CDR3 DNA sequence: TGCAGTGCGGAAAGGACTAGCGGGACCCGGGAGCAGTACTTC. This chain joins TRBV20-1 and TRBJ2-7; the match to TRBD2 covers 12 bases. The CDR3 spans 14 residues. Germline lookup yields CDR1 DFQATT and CDR2 SNEGSKA (reference sequence). Losses at the gene ends were 6 bases for V and 7 bases for J; bases not matched to a gene: 10.